These 4 T cell receptor beta chains originate from one sample sequenced in a study of blood T cell repertoires in COVID-19. Assay: immunoSEQ multiplex PCR; the TCRdb copy retains only in-frame clones and omits some. The table includes about 140,000 clones, approximately 84% detected once. The sequenced sample consisted of peripheral blood. The origin of the receptors is a woman aged 55-75 years with acute or convalescent COVID-19.

This sequence joins TRBV15 and TRBJ1-5; the D gene is possibly TRBD1 (5 bases). The CDR3 extends over 15 amino acids. Trimming cost V 3 bases and J 3 bases, with 12 bases left between them. Germline CDR1 reads LNHNV; CDR2 reads YYDKDF (reference sequence). CDR3 DNA: TGTGCCACCAGCAGGCAAACAGGCCTCAATCAGCCCCAGCATTTT. It specifies CATSRQTGLNQPQHF.

A single count supports this clone. The genes are TRBV2 and TRBJ2-7, with no clear D. Germline CDR1 and CDR2: SNHLY and FYNNEI. CDR3 length: 11 residues. Deletions cut 5 bases from V and 3 bases from J, with 5 bases between. DNA for the CDR3: TGTGCCAGCAGTTATATCTACGAGCAGTACTTC. It specifies CASSYIYEQYF.

This rearrangement joins TRBV7-3 to TRBJ2-2, with D possibly TRBD1 on 5 matching bases. V lost 5 bases and J lost 2, with 12 bases in between. CDR3 length: 15 amino acids. Germline CDR1 is SGHTA and CDR2 is FQGTGA. The chain's CDR3 is CASSPAGLNTGELFF. CDR3 nucleotides: TGTGCCAGCAGCCCGGCAGGGCTTAACACCGGGGAGCTGTTTTTT.

The chain is built from TRBV27 and TRBJ1-4, with D possibly TRBD1 on 6 matching bases. With 5 bases removed from V and 1 base from J, the gap between germline ends came to 11 bases. The germline gives CDR1 MNHEY, CDR2 SMNVEV (reference sequence). The CDR3 has 15 residues. Here the CDR3 DNA reads TGTGCCAGCAGTCCCCGACAGGAAACTAATGAAAAACTGTTTTTT. It is translated as CASSPRQETNEKLFF.